Shown below are 14 T cell receptor beta chains from a single sample sequenced in a study of neurological immune-mediated disorders. One entry per CDR3 protein, called by TCRdb with MiXCR from the 5' RACE reads. The sample includes under 40,000 distinct CDR3 sequences, approximately 4.2% of them seen just once. The sample was PBMCs. These receptors were obtained from a man aged 18-30 years in good health.

Many counts were recorded for this clonotype. The chain couples TRBV5-8 to TRBJ1-1; weak D call: TRBD1 (5 bases). This CDR3 comprises 15 residues. Trimming cost V 2 bases and J 5 bases, with 16 bases left between them. Germline V gene lookup returns CDR1 SGHTS and CDR2 YDEGEE. The CDR3 nucleotides are TGTGCCAGCAGCTTACAAATCGGGGCCGAAACTGAAGCTTTCTTT. It encodes CASSLQIGAETEAFF.

This clonotype was detected many times. The rearrangement links TRBV5-5 to TRBJ2-2; a weak D match, TRBD2 (6 bases). Trimming shortened V by 0 bases and J by 5 bases, and 17 bases separated the two germline ends. Germline V gene lookup returns CDR1 SGHKS and CDR2 YYEKEE (reference sequence). The CDR3 consists of 17 residues. The CDR3 nucleotides are TGTGCCAGCAGCTTGGAGGCTCGTGGGGGGACGACCGGGGAGCTGTTTTTT. It codes for CASSLEARGGTTGELFF.

The sample holds many counts of this clonotype. V usage is TRBV11-1 and J usage is TRBJ2-1, with a possible D match to TRBD2 (5 bases). Germline V gene lookup returns CDR1 SGHAT and CDR2 FQDESV (reference sequence). Trimming shortened V by 5 bases and J by 3 bases, and 11 bases separated the two germline ends. This CDR3 is built from 14 residues. The CDR3 is CASSRTGNYNEQFF. CDR3 bases: TGTGCCAGCAGCCGGACCGGGAACTACAATGAGCAGTTCTTC. The full variable domain, in which reference TRBV11-1 and TRBJ2-1 provide the parts outside the CDR3, is EAEVAQSPRYKITEKSQAVAFWCDPISGHATLYWYRQILGQGPELLVQFQDESVVDDSQLPKDRFSAERLKGVDSTLKIQPAELGDSAMYLCASSRTGNYNEQFFGPGTRLTVL.

This clonotype was counted many times. V usage is TRBV18 and J usage is TRBJ2-7, with TRBD1 matching over 8 bases. This CDR3 has 16 amino acids. V lost 6 bases and J lost 2; bases outside the gene matches: 12. Per germline, CDR1 KGHSH and CDR2 LQKENI. The CDR3 sequence: CASSRLQGARTYEQYF. CDR3 nucleotide sequence: TGTGCCAGCTCTCGACTTCAGGGGGCGAGGACCTACGAGCAGTACTTC. Full variable domain (outside the CDR3, taken from reference TRBV18 and TRBJ2-7): NAGVMQNPRHLVRRRGQEARLRCSPMKGHSHVYWYRQLPEEGLKFMVYLQKENIIDESGMPKERFSAEFPKEGPSILRIQQVVRGDSAAYFCASSRLQGARTYEQYFGPGTRLTVT.

There are many counts of this clonotype. The chain joins TRBV5-5 to TRBJ2-1; 9 positions match TRBD2. This CDR3 region has 15 residues. Germline-derived CDR1 and CDR2 are SGHKS and YYEKEE (reference sequence). V was pared by 0 bases and J by 2 bases, with 0 bases of the junction left unmatched. The CDR3 region has the DNA TGTGCCAGCAGCTTGGTAGCGGGAGCCTACAATGAGCAGTTCTTC. Translated: CASSLVAGAYNEQFF.

The chain has TRBV4-3 and TRBJ2-2, with a weak D call TRBD1 (5 bases). Trimming cost V 4 bases and J 3 bases, with 12 bases left between them. Germline-derived CDR1 and CDR2 are LGHNA and YSLEER. The CDR3 totals 15 residues. The CDR3 reads CASSLTDRDTGELFF. CDR3 in DNA: TGCGCCAGCAGCCTAACAGACAGAGACACCGGGGAGCTGTTTTTT.

The table lists this clonotype with many counts. This chain links TRBV20-1 with TRBJ2-2; TRBD1 matches at 9 bases. CDR1 DFQATT and CDR2 SNEGSKA come from the germline V gene (reference sequence). The CDR3 loop spans 13 amino acids. The CDR3 reads CMGTGTNTGELFF. The CDR3 nucleotides read TGCATGGGGACAGGGACGAACACCGGGGAGCTGTTTTTT.

This clonotype was seen many times. The chain couples TRBV5-1 to TRBJ2-5; 12 bases are a match to TRBD1. The V gene's germline CDR1 is SGHRS and CDR2 YFSETQ. J was trimmed by 4 bases and V by 4 bases; bases with no gene match: 5. The CDR3 extends over 15 amino acids. DNA for the CDR3: TGCGCCAGCAGCCCCGGGACAGGGGGCGGAGAGACCCAGTACTTC. Translated, it gives CASSPGTGGGETQYF.

This clonotype appeared many times. The chain combines TRBV5-1 with TRBJ2-1, with D perhaps TRBD1 or TRBD2 (5 bases each). Germline loops: CDR1 SGHRS, CDR2 YFSETQ. Trimming removed 0 bases at V and 2 bases at J, with 9 bases between. The CDR3 spans 15 residues. Here the CDR3 DNA reads TGCGCCAGCAGCTTGGTCGGGGACGCCTACAATGAGCAGTTCTTC. It translates to CASSLVGDAYNEQFF.

Many counts were recorded for this clonotype. The chain carries TRBV10-1 and TRBJ2-1; 8 positions agree with TRBD2. V lost 2 bases and J lost 3; bases outside the gene matches: 0. Germline CDR1 reads WNHNN; CDR2 reads SYGVQD (reference sequence). The CDR3 loop spans 14 amino acids. The CDR3 protein is CASSERGGYNEQFF. DNA for the CDR3: TGCGCCAGCAGTGAGCGGGGGGGCTACAATGAGCAGTTCTTC.

This clonotype showed up many times. The chain uses TRBV5-5 and TRBJ2-3, with a weak D call TRBD2 (5 bases). The ends were cut back, 0 bases at V and 6 bases at J, with 11 bases in the middle. This CDR3 has 14 residues. CDR1 is SGHKS and CDR2 is YYEKEE in the germline V gene (reference sequence). The CDR3 DNA sequence: TGTGCCAGCAGCTTGGGAACTAGAGCTGATACGCAGTATTTT. This codes for CASSLGTRADTQYF.

This clonotype occurred many times. V and J are TRBV5-1 and TRBJ1-5, with 8 bases fitting TRBD1. Unmatched junction bases numbered 1, after V lost 3 bases and J lost 2 bases. The CDR3 is made up of 14 amino acids. The germline CDR1 and CDR2 sequences are SGHRS and YFSETQ. In nucleotides, the CDR3 is TGCGCCAGCAGCTCGGGACAGGGCAATCAGCCCCAGCATTTT. Encoded protein: CASSSGQGNQPQHF.

The sample holds many counts of this clonotype. V is TRBV7-2 and J is TRBJ2-3, with D perhaps matching TRBD1 (6 bases). The CDR3 has 14 amino acids. Germline V gene data show CDR1 as SGHTA and CDR2 as FQGNSA. The V and J ends lost 4 bases and 4 bases respectively, with 12 bases between them. The CDR3 region has the DNA TGTGCCAGCAGCTCCCCCAGGGGTCCAGATACGCAGTATTTT. This sequence encodes CASSSPRGPDTQYF.

This clonotype was recorded many times. The chain carries TRBV6-5 and TRBJ1-1; D is unresolved. Germline CDR1 MNHEY, CDR2 SVGAGI. V lost 0 bases to trimming and J lost 3 bases, with 17 bases between them. CDR3 length equals 17 residues. In DNA form, the CDR3 reads TGTGCCAGCAGTTACTCGACCTGGCCGACGAGACACACTGAAGCTTTCTTT. It translates to CASSYSTWPTRHTEAFF.